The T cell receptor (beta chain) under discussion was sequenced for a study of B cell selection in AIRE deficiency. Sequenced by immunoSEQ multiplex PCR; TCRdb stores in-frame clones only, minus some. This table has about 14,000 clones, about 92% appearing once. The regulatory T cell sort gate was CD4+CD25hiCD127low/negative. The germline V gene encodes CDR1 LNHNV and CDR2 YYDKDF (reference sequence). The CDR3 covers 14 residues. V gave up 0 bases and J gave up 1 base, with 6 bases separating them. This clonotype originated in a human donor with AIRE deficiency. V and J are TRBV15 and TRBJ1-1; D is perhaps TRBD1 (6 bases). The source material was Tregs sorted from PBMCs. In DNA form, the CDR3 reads TGTGCCACCAGCAGAGAGACAGGGAACACTGAAGCTTTCTTT. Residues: CATSRETGNTEAFF.